Each of the 26 T cell receptor beta chains below was sequenced from the same sample in a study of CD8+ T cells in alopecia areata. Cutaneous lymph nodes were pooled and cells sorted by CD4, CD8alpha, NKG2D, NKG2ACE and more. Extracted RNA was reverse transcribed into cDNA, the sequencing template. The data were produced by immunoSEQ multiplex PCR, yet TCRdb's version contains in-frame clones alone and is incomplete. Singletons are absent from the sample, which has more than 250,000 clones. The sequencing sample was made of CD4+ T cells sorted from a lymph node. These receptor sequences come from a C3H/HeJ mouse with alopecia areata. The MHC haplotype of this mouse line is H2-k.

In this sample, this clone turned up a few times. The gene symbols are mouse symbols. The read ends 4 residues before the CDR3 terminus; that terminus is restored from the germline J gene. This chain links TRBV5 with TRBJ2-1, with TRBD1 matching 7 bases. The germline gives CDR1 LGHNA, CDR2 YNLKQL (reference sequence). V was clipped by 0 bases and J by 6 bases; unmatched bases: 2. This CDR3 region has 14 residues. The DNA read from the CDR3 is TGTGCCAGCAGCCAAGAGACAGGGAGTGCT. Protein product: CASSQETGSA. The whole CDR3 sequence reads CASSQETGSAEQFF.

In regard to this clone: Gene names refer to mouse genes. The CDR3 spells CASGDALGGRAETLYF. Incomplete CDR3 DNA: TGTGCCAGCGGTGATGCCCTGGGGGGGCGTGCAGAA. This rearrangement joins TRBV13-2 to TRBJ2-3, with 10 positions matching TRBD2. Read coverage stops 4 residues before the CDR3 terminus; the germline J gene supplies the remainder. This CDR3 spans 16 amino acids. Unmatched junction bases numbered 2, after V lost 0 bases and J lost 1 base. Germline CDR1 reads NNHNN; CDR2 reads SYGAGS (reference sequence).

Notes on this clone: The genes and germline here are from mouse. The CDR3 is cut off 4 residues early in the read; its end comes from the germline J gene. The rearrangement uses TRBV31 and TRBJ2-1, with 13 bases aligning to TRBD2. Germline lookup yields CDR1 GKSSPN and CDR2 SITVG. The V gene end was trimmed by 3 bases and the J gene end by 4 bases; junction bases not matched to a gene: 3. The CDR3 totals 15 residues. CDR3 bases read: TGTGCCTGGAGGCGGACTGGGGGGGCATATGCT. Protein product: CAWRRTGGAYA. The full CDR3 reads CAWRRTGGAYAEQFF.

A few counts support this clone. Germline and genes here are mouse. The CDR3 goes on 4 residues after the read ends, and that part is filled in from the germline J gene. Other DNA sequences within the sample encode an identical CDR3. The V and J genes are TRBV19 and TRBJ2-7; 11 bases agree with TRBD1. The germline V gene has CDR1 FNHDT and CDR2 SITEND (reference sequence). CDR3 length: 13 amino acids. CDR3 sequence reads: CASSRDRGDEQYF. Incomplete CDR3 DNA: TGTGCCAGCAGTCGGGACAGGGGGGAT.

This clone was counted only a few times. Germline and genes: mouse. The read stops 4 residues short of the end of the CDR3; the missing end is completed from the germline J gene. The sample contains more than one DNA sequence encoding this CDR3. The chain joins TRBV1 to TRBJ2-7; 7 bases are shared with TRBD2. The germline V gene encodes CDR1 NSQYPW and CDR2 LRSPGD (reference sequence). J gave up 2 bases and V 1 base, and 2 bases lay outside the gene matches. The CDR3 runs 14 residues. Incomplete CDR3 DNA: TGCACCTGCAGTGCAGTCCTGGGGGCCTAT. Its translation is CTCSAVLGAY. The CDR3 reads in full as CTCSAVLGAYEQYF.

Concerning this clone itself: Mouse gene names apply. This CDR3 reads CASSLRDKDNSPLYF. The CDR3 bases that were read are TGTGCCAGCAGTTTAAGGGACAAAGATAATTCGCCC. The V and J genes are TRBV15 and TRBJ1-6; tentative D call: TRBD1 (6 bases). The read stops 3 residues short of the end of the CDR3; the missing end is completed from the germline J gene. TRBJ1-6 is an ORF, with its function uncertain. The germline V gene has CDR1 SGHND and CDR2 FRSKSL. The V gene lost 2 bases and the J gene lost 5 bases, with 10 bases spanning the gap. CDR3 length equals 15 residues.

Of note for this clone: The genes are named according to mouse. From the germline J gene comes the end of the CDR3, since the read stops 4 residues before it. This chain connects TRBV31 to TRBJ2-1; 10 positions agree with TRBD1. Germline trimming cut 1 base from V and 1 base from J; bases unmatched to any gene: 4. The germline V gene has CDR1 GKSSPN and CDR2 SITVG. The CDR3 length is 16 residues. The CDR3 here is CAWSPKGQGNYAEQFF. The sequenced part of the CDR3 DNA is TGTGCCTGGAGTCCCAAGGGACAGGGGAACTATGCT. The full variable domain, with the rest looked up from reference TRBV31 and TRBJ2-1, is AQTIHQWPVAEIKAVGSPLSLGCTIKGKSSPNLYWYWQATGGTLQQLFYSITVGQVESVVQLNLSASRPKDDQFILSTEKLLLSHSGFYLCAWSPKGQGNYAEQFFGPGTRLTVL.

A remark on this clone: The genes and germline here are from mouse. From the germline J gene comes the end of the CDR3, since the read stops 4 residues before it. V is TRBV16 and J is TRBJ1-2; 9 bases agree with TRBD1. V lost 5 bases, J lost 3 bases, and 10 bases stayed unmatched. Germline-derived CDR1 and CDR2 are SGHSA and FRNQAP. The CDR3 has 16 amino acids. CDR3 bases read: TGTGCAAGCAGCCCACTCCGGACAGGGGAAGACTCC. Protein: CASSPLRTGEDS. The whole CDR3 reads CASSPLRTGEDSDYTF. Looking up the rest from reference TRBV16 and TRBJ1-2 gives the full variable domain: NAGVIQTPRHKVTGKGQEATLWCEPISGHSAVFWYRQTIVQGLEFLTYFRNQAPIDDSGMPKERFSAQMPNQSHSTLKIQSTQPQDSAVYLCASSPLRTGEDSDYTFGSGTRLLVI.

This clone was seen more than once but under ten times. The listed genes are named as in mouse. The read comes to an end 4 residues before the CDR3 does, leaving the germline J gene to fill in the end. The chain combines TRBV19 with TRBJ2-5; unclear D gene. Per the germline V gene, CDR1 is FNHDT and CDR2 is SITEND (reference sequence). The CDR3 covers 14 residues. The V and J ends lost 4 bases and 2 bases respectively, with 11 bases between them. CDR3 bases read: TGTGCCAGCAGTCCTCGGGTGGGCCAAGAC. It translates to CASSPRVGQD. The complete CDR3 sequence is CASSPRVGQDTQYF.

This clone was detected only a few times. Gene and germline names: mouse. The observed sequence ends 4 residues before the CDR3 terminus, with the missing tail filled in from the germline J gene. This chain joins TRBV1 and TRBJ2-5; 9 bases match TRBD2. Germline trimming cut 6 bases from V and 0 bases from J; bases unmatched to any gene: 4. The germline V gene encodes CDR1 NSQYPW and CDR2 LRSPGD (reference sequence). The CDR3 runs 15 residues. The sequenced CDR3 bases are TGCACCTGCAGGCTGGGGGGGTTTAACCAAGAC. This codes for CTCRLGGFNQD. The CDR3 in its entirety is CTCRLGGFNQDTQYF.

Notes on this clone: The gene symbols are mouse symbols. The read ends 4 residues early relative to the CDR3; the germline J gene fills the gap. The chain is built from TRBV17 and TRBJ2-5; the match to TRBD2 covers 11 bases. CDR1 and CDR2 from the germline V gene are MNHDT and YYDKIL. The CDR3 spans 15 residues. V dropped 6 bases and J dropped 0; count of bases not matched to a gene: 2. Incomplete CDR3 DNA: TGTGCTAGCAGAGGGACTGGGGGTAACCAAGAC. This sequence encodes CASRGTGGNQD. The whole CDR3 protein is CASRGTGGNQDTQYF.

On this clone itself: Genes and germline come from the mouse. The missing CDR3 end, 3 residues past where the read stops, is filled in from the germline J gene. Different DNA sequences within this sample yield the same CDR3. V and J are TRBV5 and TRBJ1-6; weak D call: TRBD1 (6 bases). TRBJ1-6 is marked as an open reading frame, function uncertain. V was cut by 2 bases and J by 5 bases, with 7 bases left in between. Germline CDR1 LGHNA, CDR2 YNLKQL (reference sequence). The CDR3 covers 14 residues. The CDR3 spells CASSQTGNNSPLYF. The sequenced CDR3 bases are TGTGCCAGCAGCCAAACAGGGAATAATTCGCCC.

There are a few counts of this clone. Gene and germline names: mouse. The read finishes 4 residues shy of the CDR3 end, and the germline J gene is used to complete it. The chain links TRBV19 to TRBJ2-5, with D perhaps TRBD1 (6 bases). CDR1 is FNHDT and CDR2 is SITEND in the germline V gene (reference sequence). The CDR3 extends over 13 amino acids. The CDR3 spells CASRSKGVDTQYF. CDR3 bases read: TGTGCCAGCAGGTCAAAGGGGGTTGAC.

This clone was counted between two and nine times. Gene names denote mouse genes. The CDR3 goes on 4 residues after the read ends, and that part is filled in from the germline J gene. The J gene is TRBJ2-1, the V gene TRBV13-1, with TRBD2 identical over 11 bases. V shed 2 bases, J shed 2 bases, and the junction held 6 bases outside the gene matches. Germline loops: CDR1 NSHNY, CDR2 SYGAGN. The CDR3 loop spans 17 amino acids. Partial CDR3 DNA: TGTGCCAGCAGTGAAGTGGACTGGGGGGCGTACTATGCT. Translation: CASSEVDWGAYYA. The full CDR3 protein reads CASSEVDWGAYYAEQFF.

This clone was seen more than once but under ten times. The genes and germline here are from mouse. The read is 4 residues too short to cover the CDR3 end, so that end is filled in from the germline J gene. The V and J genes are TRBV13-1 and TRBJ2-2, with 7 positions matching TRBD1. The CDR3 consists of 13 residues. Per germline, CDR1 NSHNY and CDR2 SYGAGN. CDR3 sequence: CASSLRDSGQLYF. CDR3 DNA (partial): TGTGCCAGCAGCCTCCGGGACAGCGGG.

Of note for this clone: Mouse gene names and germline throughout. Read data end 4 residues before the CDR3 end; the end is taken from the germline J gene. The gene calls are TRBV29 and TRBJ2-1; D might be TRBD2 (5 bases). Germline CDR1 and CDR2: MSHET and SYDVDS. The CDR3 length is 12 residues. The CDR3 is CASSFGVAEQFF. CDR3 DNA (partial): TGTGCTAGCAGTTTTGGGGTGGCT.

A word on this clone: Gene names denote mouse genes. Sequencing ends 4 residues short of the CDR3 end; the germline J gene provides the rest. This CDR3 is also generated by other DNA sequences in the sample. V usage is TRBV5 and J usage is TRBJ2-5, with D perhaps matching TRBD1 (7 bases). The CDR3 contains 15 residues. Germline V lookup: CDR1 LGHNA, CDR2 YNLKQL (reference sequence). Partial CDR3 DNA: TGTGCCAGCAGCCAAGATAGAGGGGGCAGGGAC. It is translated as CASSQDRGGRD. The CDR3 in full is CASSQDRGGRDTQYF.

This clone was counted only a few times. Gene labels here are mouse ones. The CDR3 end is not reached by the read, which stops 4 residues before it; the germline J gene fills it in. The chain couples TRBV19 to TRBJ2-7; 11 bases agree with TRBD1. With 0 bases clipped from V and 3 bases from J, the junction kept 2 bases outside the gene matches. Per the germline V gene, CDR1 is FNHDT and CDR2 is SITEND (reference sequence). There are 15 residues in the CDR3. The CDR3 sequence is CASSIVGTGGYEQYF. The CDR3 bases that were read are TGTGCCAGCAGTATAGTTGGGACAGGGGGCTAT.

A few counts support this clone. Genes and germline come from the mouse. The read halts 4 residues ahead of the CDR3 end, with the missing end drawn from the germline J gene. This chain joins TRBV1 and TRBJ2-1; D may be TRBD1 (5 bases). The CDR3 consists of 15 residues. Trimming cost V 0 bases and J 4 bases, with 10 bases left between them. Germline lookup yields CDR1 NSQYPW and CDR2 LRSPGD (reference sequence). The CDR3 bases that were read are TGCACCTGCAGTGCAGAGCCAGGGAGGTATGCT. As protein: CTCSAEPGRYA. The full CDR3 protein reads CTCSAEPGRYAEQFF.

For this clone: The gene names given are mouse names. With the read ending 4 residues before the CDR3 end, the germline J gene is used to fill in that end. The chain uses TRBV13-3 and TRBJ2-5; TRBD2 aligns across 9 bases. CDR1 NNHDY and CDR2 SYVADS come from the germline V gene. The CDR3 length is 13 residues. The CDR3 DNA, read in part, is TGTGCCAGCAGAGACTGGGGGAAAGAC. Protein product: CASRDWGKD. The entire CDR3 is CASRDWGKDTQYF.

In the case of this clone: Germline and genes: mouse. The read terminates 4 residues ahead of where the CDR3 ends, so the germline J gene completes it. The V gene is TRBV29, the J gene TRBJ2-5, with 7 bases matching TRBD1. The CDR3 covers 14 residues. CDR1 is MSHET and CDR2 is SYDVDS in the germline V gene. The V gene end was trimmed by 5 bases and the J gene end by 0 bases; junction bases not matched to a gene: 2. The CDR3 bases that were read are TGTGCTAGCAGTGACAGGGATAACCAAGAC. Translation: CASSDRDNQD. The CDR3 in its entirety is CASSDRDNQDTQYF.

A note on this clone: Genes here carry mouse names. The CDR3 goes on 3 residues after the read ends, and that part is filled in from the germline J gene. The chain recombines TRBV1 with TRBJ1-6, with D unresolved. TRBJ1-6 is designated an ORF whose function remains uncertain. Trimming pared 0 bases from V and 5 bases from J, leaving 11 bases between. Germline V gives CDR1 NSQYPW, CDR2 LRSPGD (reference sequence). The CDR3 covers 16 residues. The sequenced part of the CDR3 DNA is TGCACCTGCAGTGCAGATCATTCAGGAAATAATTCGCCC. Translated: CTCSADHSGNNSP. The full-length CDR3 reads as CTCSADHSGNNSPLYF.

This clone occurred many times. Mouse germline and gene names are used. The CDR3 goes on 3 residues after the read ends, and that part is filled in from the germline J gene. Other DNA sequences from this sample encode an identical CDR3 as well. The chain is built from TRBV13-3 and TRBJ1-6; TRBD1 might be the D (5 bases). Being an ORF, TRBJ1-6 has a function that is uncertain. The germline V gene encodes CDR1 NNHDY and CDR2 SYVADS. Between the trimmed V and J ends, which lost 2 bases and 3 bases, there was a span of 6 bases. This CDR3 region has 14 residues. Partial CDR3 DNA: TGTGCCAGCAGTGACAGGGACTATAATTCGCCC. Protein sequence: CASSDRDYNSP. The full CDR3 protein is CASSDRDYNSPLYF.

Worth noting for this clone: Germline and genes: mouse. CDR3 region: CTCSAERGAGDTQYF. CDR3 DNA, as far as it was read: TGCACCTGCAGTGCAGAGCGGGGGGCAGGTGAC. The V call is TRBV1, the J call TRBJ2-5, with D perhaps TRBD2 (7 bases). The CDR3 extends 4 residues past the end of the read, so its final part is completed from the germline J gene. The CDR3 runs 15 residues. Per germline, CDR1 NSQYPW and CDR2 LRSPGD (reference sequence).

This clone has a handful of counts. Mouse germline and gene names are used. The read ends 4 residues shy of where the CDR3 ends; the end is completed using the germline J gene. This sample also contains other DNA sequences that code for the same CDR3. The V and J genes are TRBV19 and TRBJ2-2; D call uncertain. The CDR3 is made up of 12 amino acids. In germline, CDR1 is FNHDT, CDR2 SITEND (reference sequence). Trimming shortened V by 5 bases and J by 2 bases, and 4 bases separated the two germline ends. The part of the CDR3 DNA that was read is TGTGCCAGCAGCCTTAACACCGGG. Translation: CASSLNTG. The full CDR3 sequence reads CASSLNTGQLYF.

Many counts were recorded for this clone. Each gene name is a mouse one. Coverage ceases 4 residues before the CDR3 finishes, and the germline J gene fills in the end. The sample has other DNA sequences that encode this CDR3 too. This chain connects TRBV19 to TRBJ2-1, with 10 bases aligning to TRBD2. The CDR3 sequence is 14 residues long. Germline V lookup: CDR1 FNHDT, CDR2 SITEND (reference sequence). V lost 4 bases to trimming and J lost 3 bases; unmatched junction nucleotides: 1. CDR3 region: CASSRLGGYAEQFF. The covered CDR3 bases are TGTGCCAGCAGTCGACTGGGGGGCTATGCT. Based on the CDR3 plus reference TRBV19 and TRBJ2-1, the full variable domain is GGIITQTPKFLIGQEGQKLTLKCQQNFNHDTMYWYRQDSGKGLRLIYYSITENDLQKGDLSEGYDASREKKSSFSLTVTSAQKNEMAVFLCASSRLGGYAEQFFGPGTRLTVL.